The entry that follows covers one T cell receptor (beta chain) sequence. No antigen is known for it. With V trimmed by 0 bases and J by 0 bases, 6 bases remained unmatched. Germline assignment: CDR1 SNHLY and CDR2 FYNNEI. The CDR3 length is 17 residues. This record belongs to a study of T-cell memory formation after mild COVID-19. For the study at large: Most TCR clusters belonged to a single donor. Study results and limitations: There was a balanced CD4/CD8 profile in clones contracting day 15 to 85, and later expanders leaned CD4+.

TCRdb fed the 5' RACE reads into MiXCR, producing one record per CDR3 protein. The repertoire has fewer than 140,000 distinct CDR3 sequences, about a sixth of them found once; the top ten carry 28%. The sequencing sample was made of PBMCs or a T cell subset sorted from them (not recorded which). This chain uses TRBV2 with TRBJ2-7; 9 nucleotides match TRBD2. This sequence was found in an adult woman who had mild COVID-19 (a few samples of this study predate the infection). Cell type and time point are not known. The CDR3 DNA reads TGTGCCAGCAGTGAAGCGCACCCTAGCGGGGTCTCCTACGAGCAGTACTTC. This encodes CASSEAHPSGVSYEQYF.